Listed here are 23 T cell receptor beta chains from one sample, sequenced in a study of Graves' ophthalmopathy and Graves' hyperthyroidism. RNA transcripts were the template, and TCR beta CDR3 regions were amplified from them. RT-PCR with HTBI primers came first, then second-round multiplex PCR. Each CDR3 protein gets one entry after TCRdb re-called the multiplex PCR reads with MiXCR. Of over 450,000 distinct CDR3 sequences detected, under 15% appear once; the ten largest clones hold 8% to 10%. The material sequenced was blood. Receptors originate from a woman aged 25 to 39 with Graves' ophthalmopathy.

This clonotype was seen repeatedly, ten times or more. The V and J genes are TRBV7-9 and TRBJ1-1; D uncertain. The V end was cut by 7 bases, the J end by 4 bases, with 16 bases between. Germline CDR1 reads SEHNR; CDR2 reads FQNEAQ (reference sequence). CDR3 size: 14 residues. The CDR3 DNA is TGTGCCAGCACCCTAACCTCACCAGCCACTGAAGCTTTCTTT. Translated, it gives CASTLTSPATEAFF.

Concerning this clonotype itself: This CDR3 is missing its conserved last phenylalanine or tryptophan, likely due to a read error. The chain links TRBV5-1 to TRBJ1-2; the D gene is possibly TRBD1 (6 bases). Germline loops: CDR1 SGHRS, CDR2 YFSETQ. V lost 4 bases to trimming and J lost 4 bases, with 11 bases between them. This CDR3 is built from 13 residues. The CDR3 sequence is CASSPDRSYGYTY. The CDR3 coding sequence is TGCGCCAGCAGCCCGGACAGATCCTATGGCTACACCTAC.

In this sample, this clonotype turned up many times. The chain recombines TRBV28 with TRBJ1-1; maybe TRBD1 (5 bases). The CDR3 consists of 12 residues. V lost 6 bases, J lost 7 bases, and 12 bases lay in between. In germline, CDR1 is MDHEN, CDR2 SYDVKM. This chain's CDR3 is CASRMGVGEAFF. The CDR3 DNA sequence: TGTGCCAGCAGGATGGGGGTAGGTGAAGCTTTCTTT.

The CDR3 here is CASSRPRTPAVAFF. The CDR3 bases are TGTGCCAGCAGTCGTCCAAGGACCCCGGCGGTTGCTTTCTTT. The chain combines TRBV11-2 with TRBJ1-1; D gene ambiguous. Trimming cost V 6 bases and J 11 bases, with 22 bases left between them. This CDR3 region has 14 residues. Germline V gene sequence: CDR1 SGHAT, CDR2 FQNNGV.

The chain employs TRBV18 and TRBJ1-5; no clear D. V was clipped by 3 bases and J by 7 bases, with 13 bases between them. This CDR3 has 14 amino acids. The V gene's germline CDR1 is KGHSH and CDR2 LQKENI. DNA of the CDR3: TGTGCCAGCTCACCGGGCCAAGGAGCCCAGCCCCAGCATTTT. Its protein is CASSPGQGAQPQHF.

On this clonotype: This may arise from a read error, as a much more abundant clone is one base away. The chain recombines TRBV28 with TRBJ1-6, with D unresolved. This CDR3 has 13 amino acids. Germline CDR1 is MDHEN and CDR2 is SYDVKM. CDR3 DNA sequence: TGTGCCAGCCTGGACTCCTATAATGCACCCCTCCACTTT. Translation gives CASLDSYNAPLHF.

This clonotype appeared many times. The chain joins TRBV15 to TRBJ2-2, with D possibly called TRBD1 or TRBD2 (5 bases each). CDR3 length: 17 residues. CDR1 is LNHNV and CDR2 is YYDKDF in the germline V gene (reference sequence). V lost 3 bases and J 0 bases, leaving 14 bases between the germline ends. CDR3 nucleotide sequence: TGTGCCACCAGCAGTAAAGAACGGGACCCGAACACCGGGGAGCTGTTTTTT. Amino acid sequence: CATSSKERDPNTGELFF.

V and J are TRBV11-1 and TRBJ2-7, with 8 bases identical to TRBD1. With V trimmed by 3 bases and J by 0 bases, 7 bases remained unmatched. The germline CDR1 and CDR2 sequences are SGHAT and FQDESV (reference sequence). The CDR3 is 16 amino acids. The CDR3 DNA reads TGTGCCAGCAGCTTGGGGGGACAGGTACCCTCCTACGAGCAGTACTTC. Translating it yields CASSLGGQVPSYEQYF.

This clonotype was recorded many times. CDR3 DNA: TGTGCCAGCAGCAAAGGGGCCGTATCCTACGAGCAGTACTTC. Protein sequence: CASSKGAVSYEQYF. The genes are TRBV7-2 and TRBJ2-7; maybe TRBD1 (5 bases). This CDR3 comprises 14 residues. Germline CDR1 is SGHTA and CDR2 is FQGNSA. Trimming took 5 bases from V and 1 from J, leaving 12 bases between them.

This clonotype was found many times. The genes are TRBV20-1 and TRBJ2-7, with D possibly matching TRBD1 (5 bases). Germline-derived CDR1 and CDR2 are DFQATT and SNEGSKA (reference sequence). The CDR3 totals 12 residues. Between the trimmed V and J ends, which lost 2 bases and 1 base, there was a span of 6 bases. CDR3 protein: CSARTGSYEQYF. The CDR3, as DNA: TGCAGTGCTAGAACAGGATCCTACGAGCAGTACTTC.

This clonotype was picked up many times. V is TRBV11-3 and J is TRBJ1-1; the match to TRBD1 covers 9 bases. V gave up 4 bases and J gave up 12 bases; unmatched junction bases: 9. The CDR3 runs 13 residues. Per the germline V gene, CDR1 is SGHNT and CDR2 is YENEEA. The CDR3 region has the DNA TGTGCCAGCAGCTCGGGACAGGGATCTTACCCTTTCTTT. It specifies CASSSGQGSYPFF. Full variable domain (missing parts from reference TRBV11-3 and TRBJ1-1): EAGVVQSPRYKIIEKKQPVAFWCNPISGHNTLYWYLQNLGQGPELLIRYENEEAVDDSQLPKDRFSAERLKGVDSTLKIQPAELGDSAVYLCASSSGQGSYPFFGQGTRLTVV.

In its sample, this clonotype was seen many times. J is TRBJ2-4 and V is TRBV6-1; no reliable D call. Germline values: CDR1 MNHNS, CDR2 SASEGT. CDR3 length equals 17 residues. Deletions cut 0 bases from V and 3 bases from J, with 15 bases between. The CDR3 DNA is TGTGCCAGCAGTGAAGCGCCGGGCATGTGGGTCAAAAACATTCAGTACTTC. Its translation: CASSEAPGMWVKNIQYF.

This clonotype was seen many times. The chain combines TRBV7-8 with TRBJ1-1; D unclear. This CDR3 is 16 amino acids long. Germline V gene lookup returns CDR1 SGHVS and CDR2 FQNEAQ. V lost 2 bases and J lost 4, with 17 bases in between. CDR3 DNA sequence: TGTGCCAGCAGCTTATCCACACGTGGTGGGAGCACTGAAGCTTTCTTT. Protein product: CASSLSTRGGSTEAFF.

This clonotype has a count of ten or more. The J gene is TRBJ2-5, the V gene TRBV28; TRBD2 matches at 10 bases. Germline lookup yields CDR1 MDHEN and CDR2 SYDVKM. The CDR3 has 15 residues. With 6 bases clipped from V and 5 bases from J, the junction kept 9 bases outside the gene matches. This chain's CDR3 is CASSNLAGGLETQYF. The CDR3 nucleotides read TGTGCCAGCAGCAACTTAGCGGGAGGTCTGGAGACCCAGTACTTC. Filled out from reference TRBV28 and TRBJ2-5, the complete variable domain reads DVKVTQSSRYLVKRTGEKVFLECVQDMDHENMFWYRQDPGLGLRLIYFSYDVKMKEKGDIPEGYSVSREKKERFSLILESASTNQTSMYLCASSNLAGGLETQYFGPGTRLLVL.

At least ten counts were recorded for this clonotype. The missing conserved phenylalanine or tryptophan at the end of this CDR3 makes a read error likely. V gene TRBV18 combines with J gene TRBJ1-1; 8 bases agree with TRBD1. Germline CDR1 and CDR2: KGHSH and LQKENI. Trimming cost V 0 bases and J 5 bases; bases outside gene matches: 8. The CDR3 runs 16 residues. The CDR3 DNA follows: TGTGCCAGCTCACCACCGTGGGACAGGAGAGGTACTGAAGCTTTCCTT. Protein sequence: CASSPPWDRRGTEAFL.

In its sample, this clonotype was seen many times. The chain recombines TRBV6-5 with TRBJ1-2; D is perhaps TRBD1 (6 bases). Between the trimmed V and J ends, which lost 2 bases and 3 bases, there was a span of 10 bases. CDR1 is MNHEY and CDR2 is SVGAGI in the germline V gene. The CDR3 is 14 residues long. The CDR3 nucleotides read TGTGCCAGCAGTTACGGAGGGGGTTACTATGGCTACACCTTC. Protein product: CASSYGGGYYGYTF.

This clonotype appeared many times. The chain recombines TRBV6-1 with TRBJ2-2, with 8 bases fitting TRBD2. This CDR3 is 16 amino acids long. V was pared by 6 bases and J by 4 bases, with 10 bases of the junction left unmatched. Per the germline V gene, CDR1 is MNHNS and CDR2 is SASEGT. CDR3 protein: CASSFSGGPGTGELFF. The CDR3 coding sequence is TGTGCCAGCAGCTTCAGCGGGGGACCTGGCACCGGGGAGCTGTTTTTT.

This clonotype was counted many times. The V and J genes are TRBV2 and TRBJ1-1; 8 nucleotides match TRBD1. Per the germline V gene, CDR1 is SNHLY and CDR2 is FYNNEI. Trimming cost V 4 bases and J 5 bases; bases outside gene matches: 0. The CDR3 has 12 amino acids. CDR3 sequence reads: CASSGTGTEAFF. Here the CDR3 DNA reads TGTGCCAGCAGTGGGACAGGGACTGAAGCTTTCTTT.

This clonotype was detected many times. The chain employs TRBV28 and TRBJ2-6; 12 bases line up with TRBD1. Germline trimming cut 6 bases from V and 0 bases from J; bases unmatched to any gene: 6. The CDR3 is 18 residues long. CDR1 MDHEN and CDR2 SYDVKM come from the germline V gene. CDR3 sequence (DNA): TGTGCCAGCAGGGGGACAGGGGGCGCGGTCTCTGGGGCCAACGTCCTGACTTTC. The encoded protein is CASRGTGGAVSGANVLTF.

There are many counts of this clonotype. The genes are TRBV7-2 and TRBJ1-2; D is unresolved. This CDR3 has 15 residues. From germline, CDR1 is SGHTA and CDR2 FQGNSA. Trimming pared 4 bases from V and 7 bases from J, leaving 19 bases between. CDR3 in DNA: TGTGCCAGCAGCTCCCGACAACTTACTCAGCGTGGCTACACCTTC. It is translated as CASSSRQLTQRGYTF.

This clonotype was picked up many times. This sequence joins TRBV6-5 and TRBJ1-1, with 7 bases aligning to TRBD1. The CDR3 consists of 15 residues. CDR1 and CDR2 (germline): MNHEY, SVGAGI. Trimming cost V 3 bases and J 3 bases; bases outside gene matches: 7. The CDR3 nucleotides are TGTGCCAGCAGTTATGGTGGCAGGGGGGACACTGAAGCTTTCTTT. The encoded protein is CASSYGGRGDTEAFF.

The table lists this clonotype with many counts. V and J are TRBV6-5 and TRBJ2-5; TRBD2 matches 11 bases. The CDR3 has 15 amino acids. Germline lookup yields CDR1 MNHEY and CDR2 SVGAGI. Unmatched junction bases numbered 8, after V lost 6 bases and J lost 5 bases. The CDR3 DNA follows: TGTGCCAGCAGACGTAGCGGGGGGGCCGGGGAGACCCAGTACTTC. It codes for CASRRSGGAGETQYF.

The gene calls are TRBV4-1 and TRBJ1-1; TRBD1 matches at 8 bases. Germline CDR1 MGHRA, CDR2 YSYEKL. Trimming removed 1 base from V and 0 bases from J; junction bases left unmatched: 10. The CDR3 length is 18 residues. CDR3 in DNA: TGCGCCAGCAGCCAAGTCGGCAGGGGGCGATGGATGAACACTGAAGCTTTCTTT. It codes for CASSQVGRGRWMNTEAFF.